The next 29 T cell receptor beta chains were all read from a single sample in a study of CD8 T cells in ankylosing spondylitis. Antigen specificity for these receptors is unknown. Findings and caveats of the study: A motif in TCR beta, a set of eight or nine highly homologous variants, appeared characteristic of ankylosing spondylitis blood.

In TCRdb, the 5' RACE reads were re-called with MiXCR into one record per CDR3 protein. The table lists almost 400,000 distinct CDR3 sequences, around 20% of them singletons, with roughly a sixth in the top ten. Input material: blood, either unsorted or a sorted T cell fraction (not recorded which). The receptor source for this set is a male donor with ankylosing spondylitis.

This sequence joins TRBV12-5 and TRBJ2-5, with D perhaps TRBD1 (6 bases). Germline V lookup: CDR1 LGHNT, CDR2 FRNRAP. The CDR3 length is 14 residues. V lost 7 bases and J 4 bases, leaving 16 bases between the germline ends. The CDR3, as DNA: TGTGCTAGTGCCCCCCCAGGGGCGCGAGAGACCCAGTACTTC. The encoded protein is CASAPPGARETQYF.

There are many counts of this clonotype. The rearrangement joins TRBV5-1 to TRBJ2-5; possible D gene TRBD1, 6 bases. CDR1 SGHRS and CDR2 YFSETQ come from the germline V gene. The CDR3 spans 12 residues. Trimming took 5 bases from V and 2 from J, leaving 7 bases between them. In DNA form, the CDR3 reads TGCGCCAGCAGGGACAGTCAAGAGACCCAGTACTTC. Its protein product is CASRDSQETQYF.

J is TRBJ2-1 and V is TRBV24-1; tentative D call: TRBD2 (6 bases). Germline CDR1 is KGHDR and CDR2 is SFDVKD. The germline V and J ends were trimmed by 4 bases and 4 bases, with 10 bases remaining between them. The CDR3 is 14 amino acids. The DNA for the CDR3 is TGTGCCACCAGTGACCCGACTAGATACAATGAGCAGTTCTTC. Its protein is CATSDPTRYNEQFF.

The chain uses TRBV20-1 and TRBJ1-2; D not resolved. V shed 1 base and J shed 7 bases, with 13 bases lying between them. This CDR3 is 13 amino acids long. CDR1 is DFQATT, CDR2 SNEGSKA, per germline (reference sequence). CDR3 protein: CSARVSGGIGYTF. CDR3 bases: TGCAGTGCTAGAGTATCGGGAGGGATTGGCTACACCTTC.

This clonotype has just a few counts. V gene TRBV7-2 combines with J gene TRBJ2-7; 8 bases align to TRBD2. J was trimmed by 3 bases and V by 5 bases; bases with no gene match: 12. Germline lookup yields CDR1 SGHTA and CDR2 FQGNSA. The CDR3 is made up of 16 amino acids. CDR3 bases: TGTGCCAGCAGCCCGATGCCACTAGCGGATCTCTACGAGCAGTACTTC. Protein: CASSPMPLADLYEQYF.

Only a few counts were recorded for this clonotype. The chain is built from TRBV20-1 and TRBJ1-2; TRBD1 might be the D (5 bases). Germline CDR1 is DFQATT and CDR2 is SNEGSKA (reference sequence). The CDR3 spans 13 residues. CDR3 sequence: CGGTGPSDYGYTF. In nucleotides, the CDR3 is TGCGGTGGGACTGGGCCGTCGGACTATGGCTACACCTTC.

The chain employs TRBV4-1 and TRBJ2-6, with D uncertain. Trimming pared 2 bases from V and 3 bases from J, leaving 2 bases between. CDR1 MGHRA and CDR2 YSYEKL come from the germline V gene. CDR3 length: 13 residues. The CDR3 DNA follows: TGCGCCAGCAGCCAATTTGGGGCCAACGTCCTGACTTTC. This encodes CASSQFGANVLTF.

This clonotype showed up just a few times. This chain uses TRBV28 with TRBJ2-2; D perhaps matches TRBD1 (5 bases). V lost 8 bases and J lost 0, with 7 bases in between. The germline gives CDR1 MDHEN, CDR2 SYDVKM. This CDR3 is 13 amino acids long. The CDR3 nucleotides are TGTGCCAGCGAACAGGCGAACACCGGGGAGCTGTTTTTT. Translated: CASEQANTGELFF.

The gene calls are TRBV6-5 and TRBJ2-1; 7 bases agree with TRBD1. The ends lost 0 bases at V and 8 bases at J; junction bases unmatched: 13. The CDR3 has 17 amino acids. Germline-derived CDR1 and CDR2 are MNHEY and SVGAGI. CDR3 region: CASSYSGARGISDEQFF. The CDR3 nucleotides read TGTGCCAGCAGTTACTCCGGGGCCAGGGGGATAAGCGATGAGCAGTTCTTC.

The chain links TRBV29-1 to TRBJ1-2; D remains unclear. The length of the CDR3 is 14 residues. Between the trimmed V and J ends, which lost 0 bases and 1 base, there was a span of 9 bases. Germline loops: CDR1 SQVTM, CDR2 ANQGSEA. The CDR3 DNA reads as TGCAGCGTTGAAGATCCCCAGCTTAACTATGGCTACACCTTC. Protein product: CSVEDPQLNYGYTF.

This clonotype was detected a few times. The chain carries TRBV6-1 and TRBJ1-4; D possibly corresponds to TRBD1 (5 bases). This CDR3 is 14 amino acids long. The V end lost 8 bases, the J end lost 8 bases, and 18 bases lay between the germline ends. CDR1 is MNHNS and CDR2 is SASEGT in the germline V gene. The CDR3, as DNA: TGTGCCAGCCGATCTGGGGCGCGGGGGGAAAAACTGTTTTTT. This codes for CASRSGARGEKLFF.

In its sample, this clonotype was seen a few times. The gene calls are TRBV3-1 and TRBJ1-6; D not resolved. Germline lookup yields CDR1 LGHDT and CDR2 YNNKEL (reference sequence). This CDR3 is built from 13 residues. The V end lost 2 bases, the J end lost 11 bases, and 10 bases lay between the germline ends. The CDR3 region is CASSQMPGTPLHF. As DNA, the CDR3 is TGTGCCAGCAGCCAAATGCCCGGGACACCCCTCCACTTT. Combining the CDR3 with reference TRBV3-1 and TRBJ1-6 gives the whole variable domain DTAVSQTPKYLVTQMGNDKSIKCEQNLGHDTMYWYKQDSKKFLKIMFSYNNKELIINETVPNRFSPKSPDKAHLNLHINSLELGDSAVYFCASSQMPGTPLHFGNGTRLTVT.

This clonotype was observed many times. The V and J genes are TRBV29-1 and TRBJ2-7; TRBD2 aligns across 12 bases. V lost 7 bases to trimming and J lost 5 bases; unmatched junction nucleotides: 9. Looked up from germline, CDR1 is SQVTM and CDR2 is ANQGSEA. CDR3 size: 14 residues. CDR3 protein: CSALLAGGYHEQYF. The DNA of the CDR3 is TGCAGCGCCTTACTAGCGGGAGGTTACCACGAGCAGTACTTC.

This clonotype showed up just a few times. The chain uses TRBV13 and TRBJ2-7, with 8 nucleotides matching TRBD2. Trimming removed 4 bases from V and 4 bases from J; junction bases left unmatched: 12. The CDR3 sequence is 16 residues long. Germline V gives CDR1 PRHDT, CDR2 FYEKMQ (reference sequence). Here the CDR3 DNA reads TGTGCCAGCAGCTCCCCGGTCCCTAGCGGGCAATACGAGCAGTACTTC. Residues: CASSSPVPSGQYEQYF.

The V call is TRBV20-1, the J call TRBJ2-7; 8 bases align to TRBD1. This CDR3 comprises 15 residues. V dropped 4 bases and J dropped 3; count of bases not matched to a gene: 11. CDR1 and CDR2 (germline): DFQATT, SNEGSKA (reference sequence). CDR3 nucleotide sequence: TGCAGTGCTACAACAGGGGGATTGTCCTACTACGAGCAGTACTTC. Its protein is CSATTGGLSYYEQYF.

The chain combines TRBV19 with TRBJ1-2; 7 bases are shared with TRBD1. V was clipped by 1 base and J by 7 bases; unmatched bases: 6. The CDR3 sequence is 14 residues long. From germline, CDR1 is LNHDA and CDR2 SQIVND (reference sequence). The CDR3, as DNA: TGTGCCAGTAGTATAGGAGGGGGCTCTGGTGGCTACACCTTC. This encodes CASSIGGGSGGYTF. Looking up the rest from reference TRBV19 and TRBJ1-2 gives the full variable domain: DGGITQSPKYLFRKEGQNVTLSCEQNLNHDAMYWYRQDPGQGLRLIYYSQIVNDFQKGDIAEGYSVSREKKESFPLTVTSAQKNPTAFYLCASSIGGGSGGYTFGSGTRLTVV.

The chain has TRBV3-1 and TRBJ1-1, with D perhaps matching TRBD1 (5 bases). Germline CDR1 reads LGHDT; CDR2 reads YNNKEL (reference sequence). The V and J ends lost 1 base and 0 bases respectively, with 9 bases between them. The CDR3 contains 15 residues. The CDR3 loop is CASSQVGLLNTEAFF. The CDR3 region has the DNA TGTGCCAGCAGCCAAGTGGGACTCCTGAACACTGAAGCTTTCTTT.

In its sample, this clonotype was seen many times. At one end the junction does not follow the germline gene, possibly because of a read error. CDR3 DNA: TGTGCCAGCAGCTTAGCAGGCTATGGCTACACCTTC. It yields the protein CASSLAGYGYTF. The V gene is TRBV5-1, the J gene TRBJ1-2; no clear D. The CDR3 is 12 residues long. Germline CDR1 reads SGHRS; CDR2 reads YFSETQ. Variable domain in full (rest from reference TRBV5-1 and TRBJ1-2): KAGVTQTPRYLIKTRGQQVTLSCSPISGHRSVSWYQQTPGQGLQFLFEYFSETQRNKGNFPGRFSGRQFSNSRSEMNVSTLELGDSALYLCASSLAGYGYTFGSGTRLTVV.

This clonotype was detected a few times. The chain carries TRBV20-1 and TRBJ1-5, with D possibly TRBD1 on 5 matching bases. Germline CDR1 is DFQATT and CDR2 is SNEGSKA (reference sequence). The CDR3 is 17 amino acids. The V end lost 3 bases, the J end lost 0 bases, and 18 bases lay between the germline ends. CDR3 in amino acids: CSASPPGPTLSNQPQHF. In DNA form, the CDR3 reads TGCAGTGCTAGTCCACCGGGACCAACACTTAGCAATCAGCCCCAGCATTTT.

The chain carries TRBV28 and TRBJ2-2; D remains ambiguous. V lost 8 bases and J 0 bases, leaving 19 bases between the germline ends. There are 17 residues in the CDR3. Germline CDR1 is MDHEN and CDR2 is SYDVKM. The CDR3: CASSSWAEPSNTGELFF. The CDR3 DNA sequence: TGTGCCAGCTCGTCTTGGGCAGAACCATCGAACACCGGGGAGCTGTTTTTT. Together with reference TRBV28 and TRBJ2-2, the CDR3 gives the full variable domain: DVKVTQSSRYLVKRTGEKVFLECVQDMDHENMFWYRQDPGLGLRLIYFSYDVKMKEKGDIPEGYSVSREKKERFSLILESASTNQTSMYLCASSSWAEPSNTGELFFGEGSRLTVL.

The CDR3 bases are TGTGCCAGCAGTACCGCCCCGTTTATCTCTGGAAACACCATATATTTT. Protein: CASSTAPFISGNTIYF. The chain has TRBV12-3 or TRBV12-4 and TRBJ1-3; D call uncertain. V was pared by 5 bases and J by 0 bases, with 14 bases between. This CDR3 comprises 16 residues.

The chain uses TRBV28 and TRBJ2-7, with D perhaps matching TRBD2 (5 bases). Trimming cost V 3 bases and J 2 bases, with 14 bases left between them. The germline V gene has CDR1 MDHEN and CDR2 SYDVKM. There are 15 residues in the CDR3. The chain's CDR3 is CASSFGVDTTYEQYF. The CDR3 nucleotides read TGTGCCAGCAGTTTCGGGGTCGATACCACCTACGAGCAGTACTTC.

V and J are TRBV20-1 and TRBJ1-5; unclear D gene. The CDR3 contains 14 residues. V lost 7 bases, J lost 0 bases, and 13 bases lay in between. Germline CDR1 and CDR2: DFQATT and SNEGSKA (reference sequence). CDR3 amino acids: CSGSTRNSNQPQHF. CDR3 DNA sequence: TGCAGTGGTTCAACACGGAATAGCAATCAGCCCCAGCATTTT.

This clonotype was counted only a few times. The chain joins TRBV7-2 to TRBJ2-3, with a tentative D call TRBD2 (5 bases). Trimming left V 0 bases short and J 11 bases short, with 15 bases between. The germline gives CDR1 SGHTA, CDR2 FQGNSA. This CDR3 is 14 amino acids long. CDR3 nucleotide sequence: TGTGCCAGCAGCTTAGCTGGACTTTCGTCGGGGCAGTATTTT. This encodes CASSLAGLSSGQYF.

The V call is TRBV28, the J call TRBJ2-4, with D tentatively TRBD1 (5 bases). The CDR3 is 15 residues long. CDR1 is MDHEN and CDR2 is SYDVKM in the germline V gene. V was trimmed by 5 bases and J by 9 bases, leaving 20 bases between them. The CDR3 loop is CASSLPWAPDSIQYF. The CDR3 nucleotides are TGTGCCAGCAGTCTACCGTGGGCCCCTGACAGCATTCAGTACTTC.

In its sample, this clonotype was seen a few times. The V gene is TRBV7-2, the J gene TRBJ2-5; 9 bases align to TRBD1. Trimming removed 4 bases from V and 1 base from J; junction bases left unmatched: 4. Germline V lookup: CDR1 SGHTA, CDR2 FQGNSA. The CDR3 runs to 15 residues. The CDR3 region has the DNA TGTGCCAGCAGCTCGGACAGGGGCATCCAAGAGACCCAGTACTTC. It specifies CASSSDRGIQETQYF.

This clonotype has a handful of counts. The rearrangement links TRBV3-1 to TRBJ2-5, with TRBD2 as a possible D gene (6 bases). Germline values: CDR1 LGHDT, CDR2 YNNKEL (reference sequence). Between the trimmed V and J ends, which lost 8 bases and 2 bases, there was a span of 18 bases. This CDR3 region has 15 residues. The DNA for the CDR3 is TGTGCCAGCGGTCTTAAAAGGAGGGTACAAGAGACCCAGTACTTC. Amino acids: CASGLKRRVQETQYF.

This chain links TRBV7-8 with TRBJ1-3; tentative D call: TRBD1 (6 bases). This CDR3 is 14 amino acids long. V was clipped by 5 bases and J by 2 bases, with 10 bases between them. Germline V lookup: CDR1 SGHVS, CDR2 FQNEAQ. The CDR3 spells CASSPWTAGNTIYF. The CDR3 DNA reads TGTGCCAGCAGCCCCTGGACAGCTGGAAACACCATATATTTT.

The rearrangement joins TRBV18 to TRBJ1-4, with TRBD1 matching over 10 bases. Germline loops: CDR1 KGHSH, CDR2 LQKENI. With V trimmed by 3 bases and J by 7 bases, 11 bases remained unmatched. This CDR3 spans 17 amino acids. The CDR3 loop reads CASSPQRFRDRGEKLFF. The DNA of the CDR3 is TGTGCCAGCTCACCGCAAAGATTCCGGGACAGGGGTGAAAAACTGTTTTTT.